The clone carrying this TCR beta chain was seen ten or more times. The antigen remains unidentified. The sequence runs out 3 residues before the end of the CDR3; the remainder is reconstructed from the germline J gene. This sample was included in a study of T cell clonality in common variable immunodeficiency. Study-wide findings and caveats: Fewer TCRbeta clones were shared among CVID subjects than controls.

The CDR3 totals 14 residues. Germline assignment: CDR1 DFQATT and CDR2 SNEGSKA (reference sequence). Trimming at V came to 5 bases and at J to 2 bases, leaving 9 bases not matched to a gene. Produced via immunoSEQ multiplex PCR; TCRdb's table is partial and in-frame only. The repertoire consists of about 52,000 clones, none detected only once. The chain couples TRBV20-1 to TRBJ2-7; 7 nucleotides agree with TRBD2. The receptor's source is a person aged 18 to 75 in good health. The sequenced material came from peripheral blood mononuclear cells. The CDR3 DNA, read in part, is TGCAGTGCTTCCCACCCTAGCGGCACCTACGAG. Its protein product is CSASHPSGTYE. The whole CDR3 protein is CSASHPSGTYEQYF.